The rows below give T cell receptor beta chains drawn from one sample of a study of cytomegalovirus exposure and HLA in healthy donors. Clones were sequenced by immunoSEQ multiplex PCR, and TCRdb holds only the in-frame ones, with some missing. Of around 210,000 clones in the sample, approximately 78% were seen once. Sequencing was done on a sample of PBMCs. These receptors all come from a boy aged 10-17 years in good health and CMV-seronegative. Each CDR3 is given with its conserved first and last residue. A D gene is named only where the DNA matches it firmly. Rows may omit the clone size; those that give it use once, few, many or a size class.

V: TRBV14
length: 13
J: TRBJ2-2
size: NA
D: NA
DNA: TGTGCCAGCAGCCAGGGGCGCACCGGGGAGCTGTTTTTT
CDR3: CASSQGRTGELFF

V: TRBV25-1
length: 16
J: TRBJ2-5
size: NA
D: TRBD2
DNA: TGTGCCAGCAGTGAACCTGGAGCGGGGGCCCAAGAGACCCAGTACTTC
CDR3: CASSEPGAGAQETQYF

V: TRBV6-5
length: 13
J: TRBJ1-2
size: NA
D: NA
DNA: TGTGCCAGCAGTCTCGACACAAACTATGGCTACACCTTC
CDR3: CASSLDTNYGYTF

V: TRBV10-1
length: 14
J: TRBJ1-1
size: once
D: NA
DNA: TGCGCCAGCAGTGAGTCGAAAGGTTACAGTGAAGCTTTCTTT
CDR3: CASSESKGYSEAFF

V: TRBV30
length: 13
J: TRBJ2-7
size: NA
D: TRBD2
DNA: TGTGCCTGGAGTTGGGGGGGGGACTACGAGCAGTACTTC
CDR3: CAWSWGGDYEQYF

V: TRBV6-5
length: 15
J: TRBJ1-2
size: NA
D: TRBD1
DNA: TGTGCCAGCAACCCAATGACAGGGTTGGTTGATGGCTACACCTTC
CDR3: CASNPMTGLVDGYTF

V: TRBV5-1
length: 16
J: TRBJ1-4
size: NA
D: NA
DNA: TGCGCCAGCAGCTCCATGGTGGGAGGGGAAAATGAAAAACTGTTTTTT
CDR3: CASSSMVGGENEKLFF

V: TRBV5-6
length: 12
J: TRBJ2-7
size: NA
D: NA
DNA: TGTGCCAGCAGCTCTCTCGGCTACGAGCAGTACTTC
CDR3: CASSSLGYEQYF

V: TRBV21-1
length: 14
J: TRBJ1-4
size: NA
D: NA
DNA: TGTGCCAGCAGCTCCCGAAGAGGAGGTGAAAAACTGTTTTTT
CDR3: CASSSRRGGEKLFF

V: TRBV6-6
length: 16
J: TRBJ2-5
size: NA
D: NA
DNA: TGTGCCAGCAGTTACATACCCAGGGCTGTCGAAGAGACCCAGTACTTC
CDR3: CASSYIPRAVEETQYF

V: TRBV5-1
length: 15
J: TRBJ2-2
size: NA
D: NA
DNA: TGCGCCAGCAGACACCCGGGGTCTAATACCGGGGAGCTGTTTTTT
CDR3: CASRHPGSNTGELFF

V: TRBV10-2
length: 11
J: TRBJ2-7
size: NA
D: NA
DNA: TGCGCCGCCGGGACACCCTACGAGCAGTACTTC
CDR3: CAAGTPYEQYF

V: TRBV19
length: 11
J: TRBJ2-7
size: few
D: TRBD2
DNA: TGTGCCAGTGGGAGGGCCTACGAGCAGTACTTC
CDR3: CASGRAYEQYF

V: TRBV6-1
length: 15
J: TRBJ2-7
size: NA
D: TRBD2
DNA: TGTGCCAGCAGGTTGACGGGAGGAACTTCCTACGAGCAGTACTTC
CDR3: CASRLTGGTSYEQYF

V: TRBV5-6
length: 11
J: TRBJ2-7
size: NA
D: NA
DNA: TGTGCCAGCAGCGGCCGTTACGAGCAGTACTTC
CDR3: CASSGRYEQYF

V: TRBV5-4
length: 17
J: TRBJ2-1
size: few
D: TRBD2
DNA: TGTGCCAGCAGCTTGCGGACTAGCGGGGGACTCCCTGGTGAGCAGTTCTTC
CDR3: CASSLRTSGGLPGEQFF

V: TRBV19
length: 14
J: TRBJ2-5
size: NA
D: TRBD2
DNA: TGTGCCAGTAGTAGCGGGAGGCCATGGGAGACCCAGTACTTC
CDR3: CASSSGRPWETQYF

V: TRBV18
length: 15
J: TRBJ2-7
size: NA
D: TRBD2
DNA: TGTGCCAGCTCACCACGGGCTAGCGGGGCCTACGAGCAGTACTTC
CDR3: CASSPRASGAYEQYF

V: TRBV7-2
length: 13
J: TRBJ2-1
size: NA
D: TRBD2
DNA: TGTGCCAGCAGCTTAGCCGGACTAGCGGGCCAGTTCTTC
CDR3: CASSLAGLAGQFF

V: TRBV7-8
length: 17
J: TRBJ2-1
size: NA
D: TRBD2
DNA: TGTGCCAGCAGCTCCCCCTTAGCGGGAGAGTCCTACAATGAGCAGTTCTTC
CDR3: CASSSPLAGESYNEQFF

V: TRBV28
length: 13
J: TRBJ2-1
size: NA
D: TRBD2
DNA: TGTGCCAGCAGTCCCCCACGCGGGAGTAAGCAGTTCTTC
CDR3: CASSPPRGSKQFF

V: TRBV6-6
length: 13
J: TRBJ2-7
size: NA
D: TRBD2
DNA: TGTGCCAGCAGTTACAACCGGGGGGGCGAGCAGTACTTC
CDR3: CASSYNRGGEQYF

V: TRBV2
length: 14
J: TRBJ2-3
size: NA
D: NA
DNA: TGTGCCAGCAAGCCTAGCTGGGGTTTAGATACGCAGTATTTT
CDR3: CASKPSWGLDTQYF

V: TRBV30
length: 14
J: TRBJ2-3
size: NA
D: TRBD2
DNA: TGTGCCTGGATTAGAGCGGGGACCACAGATACGCAGTATTTT
CDR3: CAWIRAGTTDTQYF

V: TRBV5-8
length: 18
J: TRBJ2-2
size: NA
D: TRBD2
DNA: TGTGCCAGCAGCTTGAGGCTAGCGGGAGGAAGATTGTCCGGGGAGCTGTTTTTT
CDR3: CASSLRLAGGRLSGELFF

V: TRBV7-6
length: 14
J: TRBJ1-1
size: once
D: NA
DNA: TGTGCCAGCAGCTTATTACAGGCCCCTCTAGGAGCTTTCTTT
CDR3: CASSLLQAPLGAFF

V: TRBV7-9
length: 15
J: TRBJ1-2
size: NA
D: NA
DNA: TGTGCCAGCAGCGAATATACAGGGTTCGTCGGCGGCTACACCTTC
CDR3: CASSEYTGFVGGYTF